This entry describes one T cell receptor (beta chain). The sample is drawn from a study of OX40 agonist ivuxolimab in advanced cancers. The data were produced by immunoSEQ multiplex PCR, yet TCRdb's version contains in-frame clones alone and is incomplete. The data show tens of thousands of clones, roughly nine tenths seen once. Systemic immunosuppression or a history of autoimmune disease excluded patients. With baseline, cycle 4 day 1, and cycle 7 day 1 as timepoints, blood was sampled. The sample was CD4+ or CD8+ T cells sorted from blood, taken in a trial of the OX40 agonist ivuxolimab. The sequence came from an adult with an advanced solid tumor such as melanoma, head and neck, liver or kidney cancer.

The CDR3 DNA sequence: TGTGCCAGCAGTCCGACGGCGGGTCGGGAGACCCAGTACTTC. It encodes CASSPTAGRETQYF. The chain is built from TRBV7-8 and TRBJ2-5; D may be TRBD2 (5 bases). CDR1 SGHVS and CDR2 FQNEAQ come from the germline V gene. Trimming stripped 6 bases from V and 5 bases from J, with 16 bases between. This CDR3 region has 14 residues. The variable domain in full, completed from reference TRBV7-8 and TRBJ2-5, reads GAGVSQSPRYKVAKRGQDVALRCDPISGHVSLFWYQQALGQGPEFLTYFQNEAQLDKSGLPSDRFFAERPEGSVSTLKIQRTQQEDSAVYLCASSPTAGRETQYFGPGTRLLVL.